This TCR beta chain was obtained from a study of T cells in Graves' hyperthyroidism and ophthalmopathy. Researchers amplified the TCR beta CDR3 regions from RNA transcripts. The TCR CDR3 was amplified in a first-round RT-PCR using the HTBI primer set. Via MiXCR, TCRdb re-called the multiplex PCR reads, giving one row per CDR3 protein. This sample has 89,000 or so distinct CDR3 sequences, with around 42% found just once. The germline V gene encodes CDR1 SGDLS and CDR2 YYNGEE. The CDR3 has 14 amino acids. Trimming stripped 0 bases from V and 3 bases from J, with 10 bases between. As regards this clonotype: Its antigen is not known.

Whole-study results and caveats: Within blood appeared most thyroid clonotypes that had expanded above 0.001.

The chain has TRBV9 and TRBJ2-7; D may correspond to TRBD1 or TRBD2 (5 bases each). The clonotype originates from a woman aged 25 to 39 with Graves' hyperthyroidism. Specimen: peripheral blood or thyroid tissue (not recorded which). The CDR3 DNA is TGTGCCAGCAGCGTAGGGGGGTCCGGCTACGAGCAGTACTTC. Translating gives CASSVGGSGYEQYF.